The clone carrying this TCR beta chain has at least ten counts. The antigen is undetermined. The PBMCs had their origin in roughly 9.8 ml of fresh peripheral blood. TCR beta CDR3 regions were amplified from RNA transcripts. In the first-round RT-PCR of the TCR CDR3, the HTBI primer set was used. TCRdb ran MiXCR on the multiplex PCR reads and lists one entry per CDR3 protein. The sample lists hundreds of thousands of distinct CDR3 sequences, around 13% occurring once. Looked up from germline, CDR1 is MDHEN and CDR2 is SYDVKM. V lost 5 bases and J 0 bases, leaving 14 bases between the germline ends. This CDR3 contains 15 residues. The data belong to a study of T cells in Graves' hyperthyroidism and ophthalmopathy. Whole-study results and caveats: Among clonotypes expanded in thyroid above 0.001, most were also found in blood.

V gene TRBV28 combines with J gene TRBJ2-7; D is perhaps TRBD1 or TRBD2 (5 bases each). The TCR originated in a woman aged 18-30 years with Graves' hyperthyroidism. The sample comprised blood. In DNA, the CDR3 is TGTGCCAGCAGTGGGACGAGGGGCTTCTCCTACGAGCAGTACTTC. It is translated as CASSGTRGFSYEQYF.